The present T cell receptor (beta chain) was sequenced within a study of blood T cell repertoires in COVID-19 (dated by TCRdb to 2018 to 2020). Regarding the research as a whole: Collaborator samples came from the United States, Italy and Spain and covered acute and convalescent phases of COVID-19. Where HLA class I and class II types were available, the types were taken from metadata supplied by the sample provider, not from assay-based typing. The material from the prospective study consisted of cDNA or gDNA derived from T cells, B-cell-depleted T cells, or PBMCs. Subjects who had been exposed to COVID-19, were actively infected with it, or had recovered from it provided the deeply sampled blood TCRbeta repertoires that made up the dataset. The repertoires were released in a freely available public database meant as a resource for research on the immune response to SARS-CoV-2. Nearly every sample came with metadata listing a de-identified subject ID, COVID-19 status, age in years and sex. The samples were drawn from two sources: the first 160 participants of the ongoing ImmuneRACE study, and fewer than 1,500 subjects contributed by 6 global collaborators. The research as a whole found: How much clinical and demographic metadata was included differed by source and by participant, and the metadata was provided uncurated.

Measured from the cysteine to the phenylalanine, the CDR3 is 16 residues long. The only DNA kept is the CDR3, 48 bases in frame from the first base. Reading the germline V gene (reference sequence) gives CDR1 SEHNR and CDR2 FQNEAQ. Trimmed from V: 2 bases; trimmed from J: 4 bases; junction bases lacking a gene match: 7. Whole blood was collected in K2EDTA tubes by collaborating institutions according to the institutions' own protocols. For TCRbeta analysis, collaborators shipped samples as frozen whole blood, isolated PBMCs, or DNA extracted from either of those sample types. The immunoSEQ Assay, a bias-controlled multiplex PCR, was used to amplify TCRbeta CDR3 regions from genomic DNA. Per the authors' processing: The number of nucleated cells in each sample was estimated from the amplification of reference gene primers within the assay. To quantify the absolute abundance of each unique TCRbeta CDR3 rearrangement, sequence reads were collapsed and filtered. For each sample, productive Simpson clonality was calculated by taking the square root of Simpson's diversity index across productive rearrangements. TCRdb stores this immuneACCESS table with in-frame sequences only. Part of the clones is absent; in the studies checked, under half of the shortfall reflects unresolved V genes, and no reason is known for the rest. The V and J calls and clone size come from that table; D and trimming were worked out from the DNA. This sample comprises over 200,000 clones, roughly 80% of them detected only once. Of the sample, around 4.4% is held by the ten largest clones.

This clone appeared a single time. It has no known antigen specificity. No much larger clone exists at a distance of one base, and base qualities are not known. The TCR comes from a man between 45 and 60 years old with active or convalescent COVID-19. Sequencing was performed on peripheral blood. The V and J segments used are TRBV7-9 and TRBJ2-3; TRBD1 lines up with 9 middle nucleotides. For the CDR3, the sequence is CASSLKRDRAADTQYF. Here is the DNA: TGTGCCAGCAGCTTAAAGCGGGACAGGGCGGCAGATACGCAGTATTTT.